The 24 T cell receptor beta chains presented below share a single source sample, sequenced in a study of shared clonotypes between healthy human individuals. Terminally differentiated effector memory CD45RA+ cells were excluded by CCR7 positive selection of CD45RO-negative cells. The repertoire was sequenced with immunoSEQ multiplex PCR; TCRdb's copy has only in-frame clones and lacks some. Here the sample spans about 2.1 million clones, roughly 95% being singletons. The sequenced material came from naive CD8+ T cells from PBMCs. All receptors come from a man between 18 and 29 years old in good health. Some clones in this sample may be carry-over from other donors' samples.

This sequence joins TRBV27 and TRBJ2-5; possibly TRBD2 for D (6 bases). The germline CDR1 and CDR2 sequences are MNHEY and SMNVEV (reference sequence). The CDR3 is 15 amino acids. V was trimmed by 6 bases and J by 4 bases, leaving 18 bases between them. CDR3 sequence (DNA): TGTGCCAGCAGCATCACCTGGGGGGTCGGAGAGACCCAGTACTTC. This codes for CASSITWGVGETQYF.

The rearrangement links TRBV2 to TRBJ2-7, with 8 positions matching TRBD1. This CDR3 spans 14 amino acids. Germline values: CDR1 SNHLY, CDR2 FYNNEI. V was pared by 4 bases and J by 4 bases, with 6 bases of the junction left unmatched. The CDR3 reads CASSGDRGLYEQYF. In DNA, the CDR3 is TGTGCCAGCAGTGGCGACAGGGGTCTATACGAGCAGTACTTC.

This rearrangement joins TRBV11-2 to TRBJ2-2; TRBD2 agrees at 13 bases. In germline, CDR1 is SGHAT, CDR2 FQNNGV. The CDR3 length is 16 residues. With V trimmed by 5 bases and J by 6 bases, 6 bases remained unmatched. CDR3 DNA sequence: TGTGCCAGCAGCGCCCGGACTAGCGGGAGAGCCGGGGAGCTGTTTTTT. This gives the protein CASSARTSGRAGELFF.

A word on this clone: This specimen includes other DNA sequences encoding the same CDR3. The chain carries TRBV9 and TRBJ1-1; D is ambiguous. V was pared by 0 bases and J by 1 base, with 7 bases between. There are 14 residues in the CDR3. Germline V gene sequence: CDR1 SGDLS, CDR2 YYNGEE. The CDR3 DNA is TGTGCCAGCAGCGTAGCTGGAGAGAACACTGAAGCTTTCTTT. Its translation: CASSVAGENTEAFF.

This clone has only one observation. The V call is TRBV9, the J call TRBJ2-7; D gene uncertain. The V gene's germline CDR1 is SGDLS and CDR2 YYNGEE. The V end lost 0 bases, the J end lost 3 bases, and 7 bases lay between the germline ends. The CDR3 length is 13 residues. The CDR3 protein is CASSVDGDYEQYF. The CDR3 DNA reads as TGTGCCAGCAGCGTAGATGGGGACTACGAGCAGTACTTC.

V usage is TRBV6-5 and J usage is TRBJ2-3, with D perhaps matching TRBD2 (6 bases). The length of the CDR3 is 15 residues. Per the germline V gene, CDR1 is MNHEY and CDR2 is SVGAGI. V lost 6 bases to trimming and J lost 0 bases, with 13 bases between them. This CDR3 is CASRRGRTSTDTQYF. The DNA for the CDR3 is TGTGCCAGCAGAAGAGGGAGGACTAGCACAGATACGCAGTATTTT.

V and J are TRBV19 and TRBJ2-7; unclear D gene. Germline V lookup: CDR1 LNHDA, CDR2 SQIVND (reference sequence). The CDR3 covers 11 residues. V was clipped by 3 bases and J by 6 bases, with 6 bases between them. The CDR3 region has the DNA TGTGCCAGTAGTATTATGTTCGAGCAGTACTTC. It is translated as CASSIMFEQYF. The full variable domain, with the rest looked up from reference TRBV19 and TRBJ2-7, is DGGITQSPKYLFRKEGQNVTLSCEQNLNHDAMYWYRQDPGQGLRLIYYSQIVNDFQKGDIAEGYSVSREKKESFPLTVTSAQKNPTAFYLCASSIMFEQYFGPGTRLTVT.

For the CDR3, the DNA is TGTGCCAGCAGCTTAGCCGGAGGGCCCTCGGAGACCCAGTACTTC. Protein sequence: CASSLAGGPSETQYF. The chain couples TRBV7-9 to TRBJ2-5, with D maybe TRBD2 (6 bases). The V end lost 0 bases, the J end lost 5 bases, and 13 bases lay between the germline ends. Germline CDR1 reads SEHNR; CDR2 reads FQNEAQ (reference sequence). The CDR3 runs to 15 residues.

The chain links TRBV11-2 to TRBJ2-4; 9 bases are a match to TRBD2. Germline CDR1 is SGHAT and CDR2 is FQNNGV. The length of the CDR3 is 19 residues. V shed 5 bases, J shed 3 bases, and the junction held 17 bases outside the gene matches. In DNA, the CDR3 is TGTGCCAGCAGCCCCCGTAGGTTAGCGGGAGATCGGGGCAAAAACATTCAGTACTTC. Amino acid sequence: CASSPRRLAGDRGKNIQYF.

The chain recombines TRBV9 with TRBJ2-5; TRBD2 agrees at 10 bases. Germline V lookup: CDR1 SGDLS, CDR2 YYNGEE. This CDR3 is built from 15 residues. The junction had 4 bases not matched to a gene; V was cut back by 4 bases and J by 1 base. As DNA, the CDR3 is TGTGCCAGCAGCACTAGCGGGATTGGCCAAGAGACCCAGTACTTC. Protein: CASSTSGIGQETQYF.

This clone has a handful of counts. This chain uses TRBV30 with TRBJ1-5; the D is unclear. V dropped 2 bases and J dropped 5 bases, with 10 bases sitting between them. CDR1 and CDR2 (germline): GTSNPN, SVGIG (reference sequence). CDR3 size: 13 residues. CDR3 sequence (DNA): TGTGCCTGGAGTACCGACGGGGATCAGCCCCAGCATTTT. Encoded protein: CAWSTDGDQPQHF. The variable domain in full, with the rest retrieved from reference TRBV30 and TRBJ1-5, is SQTIHQWPATLVQPVGSPLSLECTVEGTSNPNLYWYRQAAGRGLQLLFYSVGIGQISSEVPQNLSASRPQDRQFILSSKKLLLSDSGFYLCAWSTDGDQPQHFGDGTRLSIL.

The V gene is TRBV10-3, the J gene TRBJ2-7; D call uncertain. The CDR3 has 13 residues. V was cut by 2 bases and J by 3 bases, with 8 bases left in between. CDR1 and CDR2 from the germline V gene are ENHRY and SYGVKD. CDR3 loop: CAISEEEHYEQYF. The CDR3 DNA follows: TGTGCCATCAGTGAGGAGGAGCACTACGAGCAGTACTTC.

This clone was recorded once. The chain recombines TRBV29-1 with TRBJ2-3, with TRBD2 matching over 7 bases. Germline CDR1 is SQVTM and CDR2 is ANQGSEA. The CDR3 covers 15 residues. V lost 5 bases to trimming and J lost 0 bases; unmatched junction nucleotides: 8. CDR3 loop: CSVTRSSGSTDTQYF. The CDR3 coding sequence is TGCAGCGTTACCCGGAGTAGCGGGAGCACAGATACGCAGTATTTT.

This sequence joins TRBV5-1 and TRBJ1-1, with a weak D call TRBD1 (5 bases). CDR3 length: 14 residues. V lost 6 bases to trimming and J lost 4 bases, with 16 bases between them. Germline-derived CDR1 and CDR2 are SGHRS and YFSETQ. Here the CDR3 reads CASNQGAGSTEAFF. The CDR3 DNA sequence: TGCGCCAGCAACCAGGGAGCAGGTAGCACTGAAGCTTTCTTT.

The gene calls are TRBV25-1 and TRBJ1-5; 7 bases line up with TRBD1. The CDR3 is made up of 15 amino acids. Germline lookup yields CDR1 MGHDK and CDR2 SYGVNS. V shed 2 bases and J 3 bases; nucleotides not matched to a gene: 4. The CDR3 region has the DNA TGTGCCAGCAGTGAAACAGGGGCCCTCAATCAGCCCCAGCATTTT. The encoded protein is CASSETGALNQPQHF.

This clone was seen just once. The chain carries TRBV4-3 and TRBJ2-1; 7 bases are a match to TRBD2. Germline V gene data show CDR1 as LGHNA and CDR2 as YSLEER. V gave up 4 bases and J gave up 3 bases; unmatched junction bases: 6. The CDR3 covers 15 residues. CDR3 sequence: CASSPQRDYYNEQFF. For the CDR3, the DNA is TGCGCCAGCAGCCCACAGCGGGACTACTACAATGAGCAGTTCTTC.

The chain couples TRBV28 to TRBJ1-2, with unresolved D. V dropped 6 bases and J dropped 4 bases, with 18 bases sitting between them. The CDR3 is 15 residues long. Germline loops: CDR1 MDHEN, CDR2 SYDVKM. The CDR3, as DNA: TGTGCCAGCAGACCCACAACGATCGGGCTCTATGGCTACACCTTC. Translating gives CASRPTTIGLYGYTF.

The chain joins TRBV10-2 to TRBJ2-5; either TRBD1 or TRBD2 may fit D (5 bases each). Gene TRBJ2-7 matches the end of the DNA better, so the J call may be wrong. This CDR3 is built from 14 residues. Germline loops: CDR1 WSHSY, CDR2 SAAADI. The CDR3 DNA is TGCGCCAGCAGTGACGGGGTTTTGGGGGTCGAGCAGTACTTC. Residues: CASSDGVLGVEQYF.

The chain recombines TRBV4-1 with TRBJ2-7; no firm D call. Germline CDR1 MGHRA, CDR2 YSYEKL. Deletions cut 4 bases from V and 0 bases from J, with 13 bases between. The CDR3 totals 15 residues. CDR3 residues: CASSLGHTISYEQYF. CDR3 nucleotides: TGCGCCAGCAGCCTTGGGCACACGATCTCCTACGAGCAGTACTTC.

This clone showed up just once. The chain uses TRBV7-9 and TRBJ2-6, with 9 nucleotides matching TRBD1. The germline V gene encodes CDR1 SEHNR and CDR2 FQNEAQ (reference sequence). The J segment lost 0 bases and the V segment lost 3 bases, leaving 9 bases of the junction unmatched. This CDR3 spans 19 amino acids. The CDR3 protein is CASSLGGQGPRSGANVLTF. As DNA, the CDR3 is TGTGCCAGCAGCTTGGGCGGACAGGGGCCCCGCTCTGGGGCCAACGTCCTGACTTTC.

This clone occurred once. V and J are TRBV4-2 and TRBJ1-4; a possible D gene is TRBD1 (5 bases). The CDR3 is made up of 15 amino acids. Germline V gene data show CDR1 as LGHNA and CDR2 as YNFKEQ. V lost 5 bases, J lost 6 bases, and 16 bases lay in between. The CDR3: CASSSDGGGDEKLFF. For the CDR3, the DNA is TGTGCCAGCAGCTCCGACGGGGGAGGAGATGAAAAACTGTTTTTT.

The chain joins TRBV7-2 to TRBJ2-7; D possibly matches TRBD1 or TRBD2 (5 bases each). The CDR3 has 18 residues. Germline V gene sequence: CDR1 SGHTA, CDR2 FQGNSA. V was trimmed by 4 bases and J by 6 bases, leaving 28 bases between them. The CDR3 is CASSYSGRPTNPLGEQYF. The CDR3 DNA reads as TGTGCCAGCAGCTATTCGGGACGACCTACCAACCCTCTTGGCGAGCAGTACTTC.

This clone was picked up one time. The chain is built from TRBV7-9 and TRBJ2-5; 7 bases are a match to TRBD1. The better agreement between TRBJ2-7 and the DNA end casts doubt on the J call. The CDR3 consists of 15 residues. Germline CDR1 and CDR2: SEHNR and FQNEAQ (reference sequence). CDR3: CASSARDSLSSEQYF. DNA of the CDR3: TGTGCCAGCAGCGCCCGGGACAGCCTCTCAAGCGAGCAGTACTTC.

About this clone: Other DNA sequences of this sample code for an identical CDR3. The gene calls are TRBV27 and TRBJ2-3; D is ambiguous. Looked up from germline, CDR1 is MNHEY and CDR2 is SMNVEV (reference sequence). CDR3 length equals 11 residues. Between the trimmed V and J ends, which lost 6 bases and 1 base, there was a span of 2 bases. CDR3 in amino acids: CASRGTDTQYF. CDR3 DNA sequence: TGTGCCAGCAGGGGCACAGATACGCAGTATTTT.